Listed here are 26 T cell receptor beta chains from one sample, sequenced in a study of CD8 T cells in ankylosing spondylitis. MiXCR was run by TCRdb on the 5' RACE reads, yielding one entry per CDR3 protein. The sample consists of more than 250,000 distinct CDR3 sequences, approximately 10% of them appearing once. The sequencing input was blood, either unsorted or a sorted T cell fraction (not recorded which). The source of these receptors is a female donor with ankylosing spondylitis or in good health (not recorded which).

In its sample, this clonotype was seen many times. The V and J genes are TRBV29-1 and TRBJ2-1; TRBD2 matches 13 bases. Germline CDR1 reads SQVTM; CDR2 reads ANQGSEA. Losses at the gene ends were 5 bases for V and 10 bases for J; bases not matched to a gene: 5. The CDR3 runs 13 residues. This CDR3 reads CSVHGLAGDEQFF. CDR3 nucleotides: TGCAGCGTTCACGGACTAGCGGGAGACGAGCAGTTCTTC.

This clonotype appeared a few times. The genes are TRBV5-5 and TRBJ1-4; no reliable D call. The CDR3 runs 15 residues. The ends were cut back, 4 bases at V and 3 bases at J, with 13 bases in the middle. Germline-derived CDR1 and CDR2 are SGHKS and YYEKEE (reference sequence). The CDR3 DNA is TGTGCCAGCAGCCGTTTGGGGAATCCTAATGAAAAACTGTTTTTT. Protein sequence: CASSRLGNPNEKLFF.

The CDR3 spells CASINGQGSTGELFF. The CDR3 nucleotides are TGTGCCAGCATCAACGGACAGGGAAGCACCGGGGAGCTGTTTTTT. V is TRBV6-4 and J is TRBJ2-2; TRBD1 aligns across 8 bases. The CDR3 loop spans 15 amino acids. The germline gives CDR1 MRHNA, CDR2 SNTAGT. After removal of 7 bases from V and 4 bases from J, the junction contained 8 bases not matched to a gene.

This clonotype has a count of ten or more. CDR3 region: CASSFRRGDTEAFF. CDR3 nucleotides: TGTGCCAGCAGTTTTCGTAGGGGGGACACTGAAGCTTTCTTT. V is TRBV12-3 or TRBV12-4 and J is TRBJ1-1; the D gene is possibly TRBD1 (6 bases). The CDR3 consists of 14 residues. The V end lost 3 bases, the J end lost 3 bases, and 11 bases lay between the germline ends.

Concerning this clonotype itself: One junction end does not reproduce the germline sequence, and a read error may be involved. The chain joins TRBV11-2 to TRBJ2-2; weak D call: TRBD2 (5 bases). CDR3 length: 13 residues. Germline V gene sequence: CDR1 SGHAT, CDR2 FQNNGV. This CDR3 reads CASSLSELGELFF. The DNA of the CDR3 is TGTGCCAGCAGCTTAAGCGAACTCGGGGAGCTATTTTTT. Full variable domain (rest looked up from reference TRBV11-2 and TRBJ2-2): EAGVAQSPRYKIIEKRQSVAFWCNPISGHATLYWYQQILGQGPKLLIQFQNNGVVDDSQLPKDRFSAERLKGVDSTLKIQPAKLEDSAVYLCASSLSELGELFFGEGSRLTVL.

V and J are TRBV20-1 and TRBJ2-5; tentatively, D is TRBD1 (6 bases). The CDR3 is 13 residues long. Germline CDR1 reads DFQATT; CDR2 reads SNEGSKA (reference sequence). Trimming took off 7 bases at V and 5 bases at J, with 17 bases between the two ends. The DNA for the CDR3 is TGCAGTGTTGGGGAAACAGGGTTGGAGACCCAGTACTTC. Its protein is CSVGETGLETQYF.

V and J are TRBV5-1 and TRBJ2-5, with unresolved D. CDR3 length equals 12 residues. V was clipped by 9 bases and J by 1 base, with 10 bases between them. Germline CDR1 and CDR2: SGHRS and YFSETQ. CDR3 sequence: CAIRAPQETQYF. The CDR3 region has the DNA TGCGCCATCCGGGCCCCCCAAGAGACCCAGTACTTC.

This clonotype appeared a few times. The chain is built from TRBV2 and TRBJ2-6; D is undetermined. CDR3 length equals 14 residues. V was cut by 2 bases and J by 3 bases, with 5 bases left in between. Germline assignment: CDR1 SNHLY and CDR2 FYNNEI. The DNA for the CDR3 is TGTGCCAGCAGTGAAACCCATGGGGCCAACGTCCTGACTTTC. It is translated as CASSETHGANVLTF.

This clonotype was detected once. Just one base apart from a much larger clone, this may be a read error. The CDR3 sequence: CTSSLLQGQAGNTIYF. CDR3 bases: TGTACCAGCAGTTTACTCCAGGGGCAAGCTGGAAACACCATATATTTT. The chain employs TRBV28 and TRBJ1-3; D might be TRBD1 (6 bases). This CDR3 region has 16 residues. Germline V CDR1 and CDR2: MDHEN, SYDVKM.

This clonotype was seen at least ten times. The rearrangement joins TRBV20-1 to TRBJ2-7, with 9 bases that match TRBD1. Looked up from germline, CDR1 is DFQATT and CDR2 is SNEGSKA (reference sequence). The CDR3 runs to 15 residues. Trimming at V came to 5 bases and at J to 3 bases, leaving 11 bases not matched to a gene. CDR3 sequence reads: CSAPDPGQGGYEQYF. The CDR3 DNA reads TGCAGTGCTCCCGACCCGGGACAGGGAGGCTACGAGCAGTACTTC.

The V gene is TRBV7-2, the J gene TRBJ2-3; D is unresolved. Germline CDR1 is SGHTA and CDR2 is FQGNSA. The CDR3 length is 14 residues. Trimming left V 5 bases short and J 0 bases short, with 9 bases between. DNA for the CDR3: TGTGCCAGCAGCGAGTTCGGGAGCACAGATACGCAGTATTTT. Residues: CASSEFGSTDTQYF.

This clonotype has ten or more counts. For the CDR3, the DNA is TGTGCCAGCAGTTCCGACAGGGGAGGATACAATGAGCAGTTCTTC. It is translated as CASSSDRGGYNEQFF. V is TRBV12-3 or TRBV12-4 and J is TRBJ2-1; 8 bases align to TRBD1. V gave up 4 bases and J gave up 4 bases; unmatched junction bases: 6. The CDR3 covers 15 residues.

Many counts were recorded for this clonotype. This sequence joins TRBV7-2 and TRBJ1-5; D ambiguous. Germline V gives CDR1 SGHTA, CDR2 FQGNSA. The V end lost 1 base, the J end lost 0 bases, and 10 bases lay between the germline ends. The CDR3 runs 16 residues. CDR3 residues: CASSLVHGNSNQPQHF. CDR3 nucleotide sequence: TGTGCCAGCAGCTTAGTGCACGGGAATAGCAATCAGCCCCAGCATTTT.

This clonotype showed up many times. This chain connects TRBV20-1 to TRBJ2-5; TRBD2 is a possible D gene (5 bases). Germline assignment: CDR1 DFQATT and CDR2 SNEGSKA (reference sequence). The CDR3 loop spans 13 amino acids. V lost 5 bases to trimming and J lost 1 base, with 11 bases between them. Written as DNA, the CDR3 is TGCAGTGCTGGCTACGGGATCCAAGAGACCCAGTACTTC. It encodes CSAGYGIQETQYF.

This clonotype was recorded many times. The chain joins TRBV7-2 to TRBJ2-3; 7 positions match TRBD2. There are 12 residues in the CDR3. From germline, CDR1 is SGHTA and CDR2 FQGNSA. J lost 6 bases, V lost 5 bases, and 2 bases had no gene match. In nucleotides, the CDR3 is TGTGCCAGCAGCCCAGCGGGGGATACGCAGTATTTT. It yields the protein CASSPAGDTQYF.

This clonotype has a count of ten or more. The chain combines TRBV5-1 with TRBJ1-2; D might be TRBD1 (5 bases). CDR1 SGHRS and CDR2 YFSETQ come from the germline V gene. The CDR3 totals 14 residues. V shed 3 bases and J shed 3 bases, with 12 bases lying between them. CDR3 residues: CASSSGRADYGYTF. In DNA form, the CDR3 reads TGCGCCAGCAGCTCGGGACGGGCGGACTATGGCTACACCTTC.

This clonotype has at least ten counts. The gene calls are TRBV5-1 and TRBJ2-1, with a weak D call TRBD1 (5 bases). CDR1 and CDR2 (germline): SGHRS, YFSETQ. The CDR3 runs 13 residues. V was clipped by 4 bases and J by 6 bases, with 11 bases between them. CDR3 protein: CASSRDRPNEQFF. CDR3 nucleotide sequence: TGCGCCAGCAGCCGTGACAGACCCAATGAGCAGTTCTTC.

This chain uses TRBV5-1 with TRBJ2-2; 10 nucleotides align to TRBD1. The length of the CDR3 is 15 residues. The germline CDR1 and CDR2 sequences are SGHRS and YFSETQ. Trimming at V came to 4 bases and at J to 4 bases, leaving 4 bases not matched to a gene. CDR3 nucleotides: TGCGCCAGCAGCGACAGGGGGCGCGGCACCGGGGAGCTGTTTTTT. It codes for CASSDRGRGTGELFF.

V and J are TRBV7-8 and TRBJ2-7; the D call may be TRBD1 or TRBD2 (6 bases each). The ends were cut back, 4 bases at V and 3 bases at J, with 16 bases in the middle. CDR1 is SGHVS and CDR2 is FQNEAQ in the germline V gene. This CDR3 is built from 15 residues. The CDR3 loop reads CASSSGPGAGYEQYF. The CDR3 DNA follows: TGTGCCAGCAGCTCTGGACCGGGGGCAGGCTACGAGCAGTACTTC. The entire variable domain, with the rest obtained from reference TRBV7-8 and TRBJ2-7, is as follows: GAGVSQSPRYKVAKRGQDVALRCDPISGHVSLFWYQQALGQGPEFLTYFQNEAQLDKSGLPSDRFFAERPEGSVSTLKIQRTQQEDSAVYLCASSSGPGAGYEQYFGPGTRLTVT.

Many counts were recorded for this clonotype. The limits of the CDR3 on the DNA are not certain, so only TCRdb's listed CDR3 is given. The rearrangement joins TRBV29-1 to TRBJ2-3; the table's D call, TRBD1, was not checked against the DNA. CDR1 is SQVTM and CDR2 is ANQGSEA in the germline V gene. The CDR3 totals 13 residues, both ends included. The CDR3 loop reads CSVSGQGGDTQYF.

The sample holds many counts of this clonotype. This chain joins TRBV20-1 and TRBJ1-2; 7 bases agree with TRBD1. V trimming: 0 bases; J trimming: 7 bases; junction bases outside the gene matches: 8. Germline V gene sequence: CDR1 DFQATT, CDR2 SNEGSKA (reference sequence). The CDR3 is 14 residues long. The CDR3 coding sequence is TGCAGTGCTAGAGAGGCCAGGGGGTCCGGTGGCTACACCTTC. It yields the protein CSAREARGSGGYTF.

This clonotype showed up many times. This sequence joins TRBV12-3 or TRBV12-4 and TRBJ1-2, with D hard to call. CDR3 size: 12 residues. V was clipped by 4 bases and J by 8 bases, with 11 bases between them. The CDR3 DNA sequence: TGTGCCAGCAGTTCGGCTCGAGGCGGCTACACCTTC. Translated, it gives CASSSARGGYTF.

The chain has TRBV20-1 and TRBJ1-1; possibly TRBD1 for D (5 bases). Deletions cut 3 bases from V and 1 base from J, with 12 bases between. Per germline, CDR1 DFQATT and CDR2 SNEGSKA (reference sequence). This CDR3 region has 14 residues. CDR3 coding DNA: TGCAGTGCTAGGGGGGGATATTGGAACACTGAAGCTTTCTTT. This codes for CSARGGYWNTEAFF.

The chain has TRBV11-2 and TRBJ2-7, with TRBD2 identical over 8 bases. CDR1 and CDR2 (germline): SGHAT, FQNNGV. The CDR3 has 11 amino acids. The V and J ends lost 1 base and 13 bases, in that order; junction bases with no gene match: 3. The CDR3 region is CASSLAGGPYF. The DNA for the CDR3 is TGTGCCAGCAGCTTAGCGGGGGGGCCATACTTC.

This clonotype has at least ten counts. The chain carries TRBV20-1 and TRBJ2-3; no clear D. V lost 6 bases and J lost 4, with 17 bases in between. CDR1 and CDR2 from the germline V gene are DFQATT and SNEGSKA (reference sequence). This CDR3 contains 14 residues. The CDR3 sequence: CSADPTGVADTQYF. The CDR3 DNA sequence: TGCAGTGCCGACCCTACTGGAGTGGCAGATACGCAGTATTTT.

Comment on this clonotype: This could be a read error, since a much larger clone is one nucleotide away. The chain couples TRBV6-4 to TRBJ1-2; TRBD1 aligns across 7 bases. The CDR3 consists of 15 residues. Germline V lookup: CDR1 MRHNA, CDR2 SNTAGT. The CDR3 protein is CASSEGQSTNYGYPF. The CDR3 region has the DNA TGTGCCAGCAGTGAGGGACAGTCTACTAACTATGGCTACCCCTTC.